The clone carrying this T cell receptor beta chain was recorded many times. TCR beta CDR3 regions were amplified from RNA transcripts. Researchers ran a first-round RT-PCR on the TCR CDR3 using the HTBI primer set. Each CDR3 protein gets one entry after TCRdb re-called the multiplex PCR reads with MiXCR. This table holds about 690,000 distinct CDR3 sequences, 17% found once. The data were taken from a study of T cells in Graves' hyperthyroidism and ophthalmopathy. Study overall: It was at initial diagnosis, before any treatment, that peripheral blood was collected.

V gave up 8 bases and J gave up 3 bases; unmatched junction bases: 9. CDR1 is SGHAT and CDR2 is FQNNGV in the germline V gene. This CDR3 contains 14 residues. The chain uses TRBV11-2 and TRBJ1-1; 7 bases fit TRBD1. Specimen: blood. The TCR was taken from a man between 50 and 59 years old with Graves' hyperthyroidism. CDR3 in amino acids: CASLRTGADTEAFF. DNA for the CDR3: TGTGCCAGCTTGAGAACAGGGGCGGACACTGAAGCTTTCTTT.